Listed below are T cell receptor beta chains from one sample, sequenced in a study of CD8+ T cells in alopecia areata. Generated by immunoSEQ multiplex PCR, the TCRdb table keeps only in-frame clones and is missing some. The repertoire holds some 180,000 clones, with about 53% as singletons. Sequences were derived from CD8+ T cells sorted from blood, sampled at week 24, from a patient treated with tofacitinib. These receptors all stem from a human donor with alopecia areata. CDR3s include the opening cysteine and the closing phenylalanine or tryptophan. The D gene is left open where the match is weak. Clone sizes are given selectively: once, few, many, or a class where the clone is expanded.

clone_size: few; j_call: TRBJ2-2; d_call: .; v_call: TRBV29-1; cdr3_nt: TGCAGCGTTGCTGACACGAACACCGGGGAGCTGTTTTTT; cdr3_aa: CSVADTNTGELFF
clone_size: few; j_call: TRBJ2-1; d_call: TRBD1; v_call: TRBV10-3; cdr3_nt: TGTGCCATCAAGGGACAGGGTTCAGTCAATGAGCAGTTCTTC; cdr3_aa: CAIKGQGSVNEQFF
clone_size: .; j_call: TRBJ2-3; d_call: .; v_call: TRBV15; cdr3_nt: TGTGCCACCCATACAGGGGGGGGGAGCACAGATACGCAGTATTTT; cdr3_aa: CATHTGGGSTDTQYF
clone_size: .; j_call: TRBJ2-7; d_call: TRBD2; v_call: TRBV11-2; cdr3_nt: TGTGCCAGCAGCCCCTCTAGCGGGGCGTACGAGCAGTACTTC; cdr3_aa: CASSPSSGAYEQYF
clone_size: .; j_call: TRBJ2-7; d_call: TRBD1; v_call: TRBV13; cdr3_nt: TGTGCCAGCGGCGACAGGGGAATTGGCGAGCAGTACTTC; cdr3_aa: CASGDRGIGEQYF
clone_size: .; j_call: TRBJ1-5; d_call: .; v_call: TRBV15; cdr3_nt: TGTGCCACCAGCAGAGGACAGAATAGCAATCAGCCCCAGCATTTT; cdr3_aa: CATSRGQNSNQPQHF
clone_size: .; j_call: TRBJ2-3; d_call: .; v_call: TRBV25-1; cdr3_nt: TGTGCCAGCAGTGTAGGTGATGGCACAGATACGCAGTATTTT; cdr3_aa: CASSVGDGTDTQYF
clone_size: .; j_call: TRBJ2-4; d_call: .; v_call: TRBV5-7; cdr3_nt: TGTGCCAGCAGCCTACCGGGACCGAAGTACTTC; cdr3_aa: CASSLPGPKYF
clone_size: .; j_call: TRBJ2-7; d_call: .; v_call: TRBV4-2; cdr3_nt: TGTGCCAGCAGCCAAGAAGTTCAGTACGAGCAGTACTTC; cdr3_aa: CASSQEVQYEQYF
clone_size: .; j_call: TRBJ2-3; d_call: .; v_call: TRBV28; cdr3_nt: TGTGCCAGCAGTGAAAGTAGCACAGATACGCAGTATTTT; cdr3_aa: CASSESSTDTQYF
clone_size: .; j_call: TRBJ2-3; d_call: .; v_call: TRBV15; cdr3_nt: TGTGCCACCAGCAGTCGCTCCCGAGATACGCAGTATTTT; cdr3_aa: CATSSRSRDTQYF
clone_size: few; j_call: TRBJ2-3; d_call: TRBD2; v_call: TRBV4-3; cdr3_nt: TGCGCCAGCAGCCCCGGGACTAGCATCACAGATACGCAGTATTTT; cdr3_aa: CASSPGTSITDTQYF
clone_size: .; j_call: TRBJ1-2; d_call: TRBD1; v_call: TRBV9; cdr3_nt: TGTGCCAGCAGCGGGGGACAGGGGGATCGTAACTATGGCTACACCTTC; cdr3_aa: CASSGGQGDRNYGYTF
clone_size: few; j_call: TRBJ2-2; d_call: .; v_call: TRBV14; cdr3_nt: TGTGCCAGCAGCCAAGATAGGCACAGTATGAACACCGGGGAGCTGTTTTTT; cdr3_aa: CASSQDRHSMNTGELFF
clone_size: .; j_call: TRBJ2-3; d_call: .; v_call: TRBV5-6; cdr3_nt: TGTGCCAGCAGCCTAGGGGCCTACACAGATACGCAGTATTTT; cdr3_aa: CASSLGAYTDTQYF
clone_size: .; j_call: TRBJ1-5; d_call: .; v_call: TRBV19; cdr3_nt: TGTGCCAGTATGCCGGGATTCAATCAGCCCCAGCATTTT; cdr3_aa: CASMPGFNQPQHF
clone_size: .; j_call: TRBJ1-5; d_call: .; v_call: TRBV30; cdr3_nt: TGTGCCTGGAGCCAGGGAAGCAATCAGCCCCAGCATTTT; cdr3_aa: CAWSQGSNQPQHF
clone_size: .; j_call: TRBJ2-2; d_call: .; v_call: TRBV11-2; cdr3_nt: TGTGCCAGCACCCCGGGCGAGGGGGGGCTGAACACCGGGGAGCTGTTTTTT; cdr3_aa: CASTPGEGGLNTGELFF
clone_size: few; j_call: TRBJ2-7; d_call: .; v_call: TRBV19; cdr3_nt: TGTGCCAGTAGTATCGTTTCAGGGGACGAGCAGTACTTC; cdr3_aa: CASSIVSGDEQYF
clone_size: .; j_call: TRBJ2-1; d_call: TRBD2; v_call: TRBV5-6; cdr3_nt: TGTGCCAGCTGCGCTAGCGGGGTTAACAATGAGCAGTTCTTC; cdr3_aa: CASCASGVNNEQFF
clone_size: few; j_call: TRBJ2-3; d_call: .; v_call: TRBV13; cdr3_nt: TGTGCCAGCAGCTTAGGACAGGGCCCAGATACGCAGTATTTT; cdr3_aa: CASSLGQGPDTQYF
clone_size: .; j_call: TRBJ1-2; d_call: .; v_call: TRBV29-1; cdr3_nt: TGCAGCGTTGTAGGGGGGAATACTAACTATGGCTACACCTTC; cdr3_aa: CSVVGGNTNYGYTF
clone_size: few; j_call: TRBJ2-3; d_call: .; v_call: TRBV15; cdr3_nt: TGTGCCACCAGCAGATCTCGGGAGAACCCTAGCACAGATACGCAGTATTTT; cdr3_aa: CATSRSRENPSTDTQYF
clone_size: .; j_call: TRBJ1-1; d_call: .; v_call: TRBV12-5; cdr3_nt: TGTGCTAGTGGGAGAGGGAACACTGAAGCTTTCTTT; cdr3_aa: CASGRGNTEAFF
clone_size: .; j_call: TRBJ1-6; d_call: .; v_call: TRBV7-3; cdr3_nt: TGTGCCAGCAGCAAAGAGGATGGCTCACCCCTCCACTTT; cdr3_aa: CASSKEDGSPLHF
clone_size: .; j_call: TRBJ2-7; d_call: .; v_call: TRBV6-1; cdr3_nt: TGTGCCAGCAGTGAAGCGCTCTGGGCAGGCTACGAGCAGTACTTC; cdr3_aa: CASSEALWAGYEQYF
clone_size: once; j_call: TRBJ2-1; d_call: .; v_call: TRBV27; cdr3_nt: TGTGCCAGCAGTTTATCCGGCGTACCCGGGGATGAGCAGTTCTTC; cdr3_aa: CASSLSGVPGDEQFF
clone_size: medium-sized; j_call: TRBJ1-1; d_call: .; v_call: TRBV7-9; cdr3_nt: TGTGCCAGCAGCTTATACCCTGAAGCTTTCTTT; cdr3_aa: CASSLYPEAFF
clone_size: few; j_call: TRBJ2-1; d_call: TRBD1; v_call: TRBV23-1; cdr3_nt: TGCGCCAGCAGATACAGGGGGCCTGTCCATGAGCAGTTCTTC; cdr3_aa: CASRYRGPVHEQFF
clone_size: .; j_call: TRBJ2-7; d_call: .; v_call: TRBV6-5; cdr3_nt: TGTGCCAGCAGTTACTCGGGTCAGGGTCACTACGAGCAGTACTTC; cdr3_aa: CASSYSGQGHYEQYF
clone_size: few; j_call: TRBJ2-3; d_call: .; v_call: TRBV29-1; cdr3_nt: TGCAGCGCTCTCCCAGTGGGGGCTAAAGATACGCAGTATTTT; cdr3_aa: CSALPVGAKDTQYF
clone_size: .; j_call: TRBJ2-1; d_call: .; v_call: TRBV4-3; cdr3_nt: TGCGCCAGCAGCCACGGACGGGGGCCTAACAATGAGCAGTTCTTC; cdr3_aa: CASSHGRGPNNEQFF
clone_size: .; j_call: TRBJ2-5; d_call: TRBD2; v_call: TRBV7-2; cdr3_nt: TGTGCCAGCAGCTTAGGGACTAGCGGGGTTATGGCCCAGTACTTC; cdr3_aa: CASSLGTSGVMAQYF
clone_size: .; j_call: TRBJ1-2; d_call: .; v_call: TRBV30; cdr3_nt: TGTGCCTGGAGTGAGAAGACGGCTGACTACACCTTC; cdr3_aa: CAWSEKTADYTF
clone_size: few; j_call: TRBJ1-1; d_call: .; v_call: TRBV30; cdr3_nt: TGTGCCTGGAGGGAGGGTGGCACTGAAGCTTTCTTT; cdr3_aa: CAWREGGTEAFF
clone_size: .; j_call: TRBJ2-7; d_call: .; v_call: TRBV7-9; cdr3_nt: TGTGCCAGCAGCTTAGGTAGGGGGGCAAGGATCGAGCAGTACTTC; cdr3_aa: CASSLGRGARIEQYF
clone_size: .; j_call: TRBJ2-7; d_call: .; v_call: TRBV14; cdr3_nt: TGTGCCAGCAGCCCGCCGGGACACCAGGAGCAGTACTTC; cdr3_aa: CASSPPGHQEQYF
clone_size: few; j_call: TRBJ2-1; d_call: .; v_call: TRBV30; cdr3_nt: TGTGCCTGGAACTCTCTCTCCTACAATGAGCAGTTCTTC; cdr3_aa: CAWNSLSYNEQFF
clone_size: .; j_call: TRBJ1-5; d_call: .; v_call: TRBV4-3; cdr3_nt: TGCGCCAGCAGCCCTACAGGGTCGCATCAGCCCCAGCATTTT; cdr3_aa: CASSPTGSHQPQHF
clone_size: .; j_call: TRBJ2-1; d_call: TRBD2; v_call: TRBV7-3; cdr3_nt: TGTGCCAGCAGCTTAGGCGGGGGACCTTACAATGAGCAGTTCTTC; cdr3_aa: CASSLGGGPYNEQFF
clone_size: .; j_call: TRBJ2-7; d_call: .; v_call: TRBV27; cdr3_nt: TGTGCCAGCAGTGCACAGGGTTCGGGTCGGGTCGAGCAGTACTTC; cdr3_aa: CASSAQGSGRVEQYF
clone_size: few; j_call: TRBJ1-2; d_call: TRBD1; v_call: TRBV29-1; cdr3_nt: TGCAGCGCCAGGACAGGGAAGGGCGGCTACACCTTC; cdr3_aa: CSARTGKGGYTF
clone_size: .; j_call: TRBJ2-1; d_call: TRBD2; v_call: TRBV27; cdr3_nt: TGTGCCAGCACGCGCGGGGGGGCGGGTGAGCAGTTCTTC; cdr3_aa: CASTRGGAGEQFF
clone_size: .; j_call: TRBJ2-3; d_call: .; v_call: TRBV25-1; cdr3_nt: TGTGCCAGCAGTGAAGGTTTCCAAGATACGCAGTATTTT; cdr3_aa: CASSEGFQDTQYF
clone_size: .; j_call: TRBJ2-3; d_call: .; v_call: TRBV7-9; cdr3_nt: TGTGCCAGCAGCTTAGCTCCTAGACGGGAGACAGATACGCAGTATTTT; cdr3_aa: CASSLAPRRETDTQYF
clone_size: .; j_call: TRBJ1-6; d_call: .; v_call: TRBV7-8; cdr3_nt: TGTGCCAGCAGTCCAAATGTGCCGACAGGCTATTCACCCCTCCACTTT; cdr3_aa: CASSPNVPTGYSPLHF
clone_size: .; j_call: TRBJ2-7; d_call: .; v_call: TRBV29-1; cdr3_nt: TGCAGCGTTGCGGAGGCTTACGAGCAGTACTTC; cdr3_aa: CSVAEAYEQYF
clone_size: .; j_call: TRBJ1-1; d_call: .; v_call: TRBV4-3; cdr3_nt: TGCGCCAGCAGCCAAGATCGTGGACAATCGAACACTGAAGCTTTCTTT; cdr3_aa: CASSQDRGQSNTEAFF
clone_size: .; j_call: TRBJ1-3; d_call: TRBD1; v_call: TRBV30; cdr3_nt: TGTGCCTGGAGTGCGTCCGGGACAGGGGAAGACACCATATATTTT; cdr3_aa: CAWSASGTGEDTIYF
clone_size: .; j_call: TRBJ2-7; d_call: .; v_call: TRBV7-9; cdr3_nt: TGTGCCAGCAGCTTAGAGGGCCAGAATTACTCCCCCTACGAGCAGTACTTC; cdr3_aa: CASSLEGQNYSPYEQYF
clone_size: .; j_call: TRBJ1-1; d_call: .; v_call: TRBV19; cdr3_nt: TGTGCCAGTAGTACCGACGGTGAGAACACTGAAGCTTTCTTT; cdr3_aa: CASSTDGENTEAFF
clone_size: few; j_call: TRBJ1-1; d_call: .; v_call: TRBV27; cdr3_nt: TGTGCCAGCAGTACGCTAGGGGCAGGCACTGAAGCTTTCTTT; cdr3_aa: CASSTLGAGTEAFF
clone_size: .; j_call: TRBJ2-5; d_call: .; v_call: TRBV9; cdr3_nt: TGTGCCAGCAGCGTAGTTTGGGGACCGCAAGAGACCCAGTACTTC; cdr3_aa: CASSVVWGPQETQYF
clone_size: .; j_call: TRBJ2-5; d_call: TRBD1; v_call: TRBV6-5; cdr3_nt: TGTGCCAGCAGCTCGGGACAGCAAGAGACCCAGTACTTC; cdr3_aa: CASSSGQQETQYF
clone_size: few; j_call: TRBJ2-7; d_call: .; v_call: TRBV5-6; cdr3_nt: TGTGCCAGCAGCTTGGTAGCAGGGGTCCACGAGCAGTACTTC; cdr3_aa: CASSLVAGVHEQYF
clone_size: .; j_call: TRBJ2-3; d_call: .; v_call: TRBV29-1; cdr3_nt: TGCAGCGTTGAAGGCCGGGACACGGAAAACACAGATACGCAGTATTTT; cdr3_aa: CSVEGRDTENTDTQYF
clone_size: .; j_call: TRBJ1-6; d_call: .; v_call: TRBV30; cdr3_nt: TGTGCCTCCCGGGACGGTGGTAATTCACCCCTCCACTTT; cdr3_aa: CASRDGGNSPLHF